This is a list of T cell receptor beta chains from one sample in a study of siplizumab effects on memory and regulatory T cells. Data came from immunoSEQ multiplex PCR; TCRdb stores just in-frame clones and leaves some out. The table records 75,000 to 100,000 clones, 90% to 95% of them present only once. The specimen was non-Treg CD4+ T cells sorted from blood. The receptors shown here come from a human donor in good health. Each CDR3 is given with its conserved first and last residue. A D gene is named only where the DNA matches it firmly. The size entry is marked missing in some rows and otherwise reads once, few, many or a size class.

d_call j_call v_call clone_size cdr3_nt cdr3_aa
NA TRBJ2-7 TRBV6-4 NA TGTGCCAGCAGTCTTCAGGGGACGGGAGCCTACGAGCAGTACTTC CASSLQGTGAYEQYF
TRBD1 TRBJ1-2 TRBV19 NA TGTGCCAGTAGTCCACAGGGGCTCGGCTTTGGCTACACCTTC CASSPQGLGFGYTF
TRBD2 TRBJ2-7 TRBV7-8 NA TGTGCCAGCAGCTGGACTAGCGGGGGGACCTCCTACGAGCAGTACTTC CASSWTSGGTSYEQYF
NA TRBJ2-2 TRBV5-1 NA TGCGCCAGCAGCTTGTACACGAACACCGGGGAGCTGTTTTTT CASSLYTNTGELFF
NA TRBJ1-4 TRBV2 NA TGTGCCAGCAGATTCCTGGGAGAAAAACTGTTTTTT CASRFLGEKLFF
TRBD1 TRBJ2-5 TRBV5-5 NA TGTGCCAGCAGCTCCCCCGGGACAGGGGGCGGAGAGACCCAGTACTTC CASSSPGTGGGETQYF
NA TRBJ1-5 TRBV7-8 NA TGTGCCAGCAGCCCCGGACCCCCTACTAGCAATCAGCCCCAGCATTTT CASSPGPPTSNQPQHF
NA TRBJ2-3 TRBV5-1 NA TGCGCCAGCAGCTTGGGGTCCACAGATACGCAGTATTTT CASSLGSTDTQYF
NA TRBJ2-7 TRBV6-1 NA TGTGCCAGCAGTGAAAGCTACCACGAGCAGTACTTC CASSESYHEQYF
TRBD2 TRBJ2-1 TRBV2 NA TGTGCCAGCAGTGAAGGGACTAGTCCCTACAATGAGCAGTTCTTC CASSEGTSPYNEQFF
NA TRBJ2-3 TRBV7-9 NA TGTGCCAGCAGCTTAGCACTGAACACAGATACGCAGTATTTT CASSLALNTDTQYF
NA TRBJ2-5 TRBV30 NA TGTGCCTGGACTGGGCAGGGGATGCTGGAGACCCAGTACTTC CAWTGQGMLETQYF
NA TRBJ2-5 TRBV10-3 NA TGTGCCATCAGTGAGTCGGCACACCAAGAGACCCAGTACTTC CAISESAHQETQYF
NA TRBJ1-2 TRBV30 NA TGTGCCTGGAGTGACATAAAGGACAGACGCTATGGCTACACCTTC CAWSDIKDRRYGYTF
NA TRBJ2-2 TRBV6-5 NA TGTGCCACCTGGGGGCGCCCAGCGGGCGGGGAGCTGTTTTTT CATWGRPAGGELFF
TRBD2 TRBJ2-7 TRBV7-2 NA TGTGCCAGCAGCTTAGTCCTCGGCGGGGGAACTACCTACGAGCAGTACTTC CASSLVLGGGTTYEQYF
NA TRBJ2-2 TRBV5-1 NA TGCGCCAGCAGCTTGGCCCGGAACACCGGGGAGCTGTTTTTT CASSLARNTGELFF
NA TRBJ1-5 TRBV11-2 NA TGTGCCAGCAGCTTAGAACAGGGCCGTAATCAGCCCCAGCATTTT CASSLEQGRNQPQHF
TRBD1 TRBJ2-3 TRBV6-5 NA TGTGCCAGCAGTCGTCCGGGACAGGGCCCAGATACGCAGTATTTT CASSRPGQGPDTQYF
NA TRBJ1-4 TRBV7-8 NA TGTGCCAGCAGCATCCGCCGGGACACCTATGAAAAACTGTTTTTT CASSIRRDTYEKLFF
NA TRBJ1-5 TRBV4-1 NA TGCGCCAGCAGCCAAGAACGGATTAGCAATCAGCCCCAGCATTTT CASSQERISNQPQHF
TRBD2 TRBJ2-1 TRBV10-2 NA TGCGCCACCACAGACATAGCGGGGGTGGTTGAGCAGTTCTTC CATTDIAGVVEQFF
NA TRBJ1-5 TRBV19 few TGTGCCAGTAGTATGTTGTCTCAGCCCCAGCATTTT CASSMLSQPQHF
TRBD1 TRBJ2-7 TRBV18 NA TGTGCCAGCTCACCTCCGGGACAGGGGTCCGAGCAGTACTTC CASSPPGQGSEQYF
NA TRBJ2-3 TRBV27 NA TGTGCCAGCATCACGGCAGCCCAAAGAGATACGCAGTATTTT CASITAAQRDTQYF
NA TRBJ1-2 TRBV9 NA TGTGCCAGCAGCGTAGTGGCAGGAGAAGGCTACACCTTC CASSVVAGEGYTF
NA TRBJ2-3 TRBV30 NA TGTGCCTGGAGTGTCGGGGGTTCGGCAGATACGCAGTATTTT CAWSVGGSADTQYF
NA TRBJ1-1 TRBV6-5 NA TGTGCCAGCAGTTACGGACCGGACAGAGAAGCTTTCTTT CASSYGPDREAFF
NA TRBJ2-2 TRBV5-1 NA TGCGCCAGCAGCTTGGTGACACAGAACACCGGGGAGCTGTTTTTT CASSLVTQNTGELFF
TRBD1 TRBJ1-2 TRBV9 few TGTGCCAGCAGCGTAGACCCGGGGACAGACTATGGCTACACCTTC CASSVDPGTDYGYTF
TRBD1 TRBJ1-1 TRBV27 NA TGTGCCAGCAGTTGGGACAGCGACACTGAAGCTTTCTTT CASSWDSDTEAFF
NA TRBJ2-7 TRBV18 NA TGTGCCAGCTCACTCGGGGGCGCACAGGGAACAAGCTCCTACGAGCAGTACTTC CASSLGGAQGTSSYEQYF
NA TRBJ1-1 TRBV18 NA TGTGCCAGCTCAACCACCGGGACGGAGAACACTGAAGCTTTCTTT CASSTTGTENTEAFF
NA TRBJ2-3 TRBV19 NA TGTGCCACTACTCCAACAAATGGGGATACGCAGTATTTT CATTPTNGDTQYF
TRBD2 TRBJ2-3 TRBV11-3 NA TGTGCCAGCAGCTTAGATGGTGTCCTAGCGGGAACCGCAGATACGCAGTATTTT CASSLDGVLAGTADTQYF
NA TRBJ1-2 TRBV7-9 NA TGTGCCAGCAGCTTAGAAGCGGGAATTAACTATGGCTACACCTTC CASSLEAGINYGYTF
NA TRBJ2-5 TRBV2 NA TGTGCCAGCAGCTTGCGGGAGACCCAGTACTTC CASSLRETQYF
NA TRBJ2-2 TRBV5-6 NA TGTGCCAGCAGCCGAGGAGGGGCGCGATGGACCGGGGAGCTGTTTTTT CASSRGGARWTGELFF
NA TRBJ1-5 TRBV6-6 NA TGTGCCAGCAGTTACTTATATAGCAATCAGCCCCAGCATTTT CASSYLYSNQPQHF
TRBD1 TRBJ1-2 TRBV7-9 NA TGTGCCAGCAGCCCTCTGGGACAGAACTATGGCTACACCTTC CASSPLGQNYGYTF
NA TRBJ2-5 TRBV10-3 NA TGTGCCATCAGTGCTCAGGGGGGGGGAGAGACCCAGTACTTC CAISAQGGGETQYF
TRBD1 TRBJ2-4 TRBV27 NA TGTGCCAGCAGTTCCGGACAGGTACATAAAAACATTCAGTACTTC CASSSGQVHKNIQYF
NA TRBJ1-2 TRBV29-1 NA TGCAGCGTGAGGGGGGGTGGTGGCTACACCTTC CSVRGGGGYTF
NA TRBJ1-1 TRBV5-8 NA TGTGCCAGCAGCGCCGGGATCCCGAACACTGAAGCTTTCTTT CASSAGIPNTEAFF
NA TRBJ1-2 TRBV5-6 NA TGTGCCAGCAGTTTCCCGTTACAGCAGCAAAGGGGCTACACCTTC CASSFPLQQQRGYTF
NA TRBJ2-7 TRBV9 NA TGTGCCAGCAGCGTAGACACGGGCTCCTACGAGCAGTACTTC CASSVDTGSYEQYF
TRBD2 TRBJ2-7 TRBV6-6 NA TGTGCCAGCAGTGCCCAGACTAGCGGGCGCAACTTTTACTTC CASSAQTSGRNFYF
TRBD2 TRBJ2-1 TRBV5-8 NA TGTGCCAGCAGCCCCCCGGGGGGTCCTTCCTACAATGAGCAGTTCTTC CASSPPGGPSYNEQFF
NA TRBJ2-6 TRBV4-1 NA TGCGCCAGCAGCCAAGGAGGTTCAGCCAACGTCCTGACTTTC CASSQGGSANVLTF
TRBD2 TRBJ2-7 TRBV9 NA TGTGCCAGCACCCGAGGACTAGCCGACTACGAGCAGTACTTC CASTRGLADYEQYF
TRBD1 TRBJ1-3 TRBV19 NA TGTGCCAGTAACAACAGGGGCTCTGGAAACACCATATATTTT CASNNRGSGNTIYF
TRBD1 TRBJ1-6 TRBV5-1 NA TGCGCCAGCAGCGAAGGACCGGGACAGGTGAGGTCACCCCTCCACTTT CASSEGPGQVRSPLHF
NA TRBJ2-1 TRBV5-1 NA TGCGCCAGCAGCTTGGCCCTGGGTGACAGCGGGGAGCAGTTCTTC CASSLALGDSGEQFF
NA TRBJ1-1 TRBV5-1 once TGCGCCAGCAGCACAGACCGTGGAGGGAGGTTGAACACTGAAGCTTTCTTT CASSTDRGGRLNTEAFF
NA TRBJ2-5 TRBV6-1 NA TGTGCCAGCAGTTACGGCGAGACCCAGTACTTC CASSYGETQYF